These T cell receptor beta chains were read from a single sample in a study of CD8 T cells in Susac syndrome. Via MiXCR, TCRdb re-called the immunoSEQ multiplex PCR reads, giving one row per CDR3 protein. The table lists approximately 68,000 distinct CDR3 sequences, less than 95% of them singletons. The sample consisted of CD8+ T cells from PBMCs. The receptors derive from a human donor with multiple sclerosis. Both conserved end residues are part of each CDR3. Fields, in order: D gene, J gene, V gene, CDR3 length, CDR3 protein, CDR3 DNA. A D gene is named only where the DNA matches it firmly.

d_gene: NA; j_gene: TRBJ1-4; v_gene: TRBV5-6; len: 14; CDR3aa: CASSLGGEEEKLFF; CDR3nt: TGTGCCAGCAGCTTGGGTGGGGAAGAAGAAAAACTGTTTTTT
d_gene: TRBD1; j_gene: TRBJ2-7; v_gene: TRBV5-1; len: 16; CDR3aa: CASSLLGDSSSYEQYF; CDR3nt: TGCGCCAGCAGCTTGCTTGGGGACAGCAGTTCCTACGAGCAGTACTTC
d_gene: TRBD2; j_gene: TRBJ2-5; v_gene: TRBV5-1; len: 16; CDR3aa: CASSLRGGLGQETQYF; CDR3nt: TGCGCCAGCAGCTTGCGGGGGGGCCTGGGCCAAGAGACCCAGTACTTC
d_gene: TRBD2; j_gene: TRBJ2-5; v_gene: TRBV29-1; len: 17; CDR3aa: CSVEGGPAGDLLETQYF; CDR3nt: TGCAGCGTTGAAGGAGGTCCAGCGGGGGACCTATTGGAGACCCAGTACTTC
d_gene: NA; j_gene: TRBJ2-1; v_gene: TRBV3-1; len: 15; CDR3aa: CASSQDGGLHNEQFF; CDR3nt: TGTGCCAGCAGCCAAGATGGTGGCCTCCACAATGAGCAGTTCTTC
d_gene: NA; j_gene: TRBJ2-5; v_gene: TRBV6-1; len: 15; CDR3aa: CASSEAPGRGETQYF; CDR3nt: TGTGCCAGCAGTGAAGCCCCCGGCCGGGGGGAGACCCAGTACTTC
d_gene: NA; j_gene: TRBJ2-1; v_gene: TRBV30; len: 11; CDR3aa: CAWETGNEQFF; CDR3nt: TGTGCCTGGGAGACGGGGAATGAGCAGTTCTTC
d_gene: NA; j_gene: TRBJ1-2; v_gene: TRBV29-1; len: 11; CDR3aa: CSVARQEGYTF; CDR3nt: TGCAGCGTTGCTCGACAAGAGGGCTACACCTTC
d_gene: NA; j_gene: TRBJ2-3; v_gene: TRBV7-9; len: 13; CDR3aa: CASQLGSTDTQYF; CDR3nt: TGTGCCAGCCAGCTTGGAAGCACAGATACGCAGTATTTT
d_gene: NA; j_gene: TRBJ1-5; v_gene: TRBV20-1; len: 14; CDR3aa: CSVLGESPNQPQHF; CDR3nt: TGCAGTGTCCTAGGGGAGAGTCCCAATCAGCCCCAGCATTTT
d_gene: TRBD1; j_gene: TRBJ2-1; v_gene: TRBV9; len: 17; CDR3aa: CASSAYGGQGSYNEQFF; CDR3nt: TGTGCCAGCAGCGCCTACGGGGGACAGGGGTCCTACAATGAGCAGTTCTTC
d_gene: TRBD2; j_gene: TRBJ2-1; v_gene: TRBV27; len: 13; CDR3aa: CASSLSGGSSKFF; CDR3nt: TGTGCCAGCAGTTTATCGGGCGGGAGCTCTAAGTTCTTC
d_gene: NA; j_gene: TRBJ1-1; v_gene: TRBV7-9; len: 16; CDR3aa: CASSLDGAQGNTEAFF; CDR3nt: TGTGCCAGCAGCTTAGATGGGGCACAGGGAAACACTGAAGCTTTCTTT
d_gene: NA; j_gene: TRBJ1-1; v_gene: TRBV10-3; len: 14; CDR3aa: CAISEGGADTEAFF; CDR3nt: TGTGCCATCAGTGAAGGGGGGGCGGACACTGAAGCTTTCTTT